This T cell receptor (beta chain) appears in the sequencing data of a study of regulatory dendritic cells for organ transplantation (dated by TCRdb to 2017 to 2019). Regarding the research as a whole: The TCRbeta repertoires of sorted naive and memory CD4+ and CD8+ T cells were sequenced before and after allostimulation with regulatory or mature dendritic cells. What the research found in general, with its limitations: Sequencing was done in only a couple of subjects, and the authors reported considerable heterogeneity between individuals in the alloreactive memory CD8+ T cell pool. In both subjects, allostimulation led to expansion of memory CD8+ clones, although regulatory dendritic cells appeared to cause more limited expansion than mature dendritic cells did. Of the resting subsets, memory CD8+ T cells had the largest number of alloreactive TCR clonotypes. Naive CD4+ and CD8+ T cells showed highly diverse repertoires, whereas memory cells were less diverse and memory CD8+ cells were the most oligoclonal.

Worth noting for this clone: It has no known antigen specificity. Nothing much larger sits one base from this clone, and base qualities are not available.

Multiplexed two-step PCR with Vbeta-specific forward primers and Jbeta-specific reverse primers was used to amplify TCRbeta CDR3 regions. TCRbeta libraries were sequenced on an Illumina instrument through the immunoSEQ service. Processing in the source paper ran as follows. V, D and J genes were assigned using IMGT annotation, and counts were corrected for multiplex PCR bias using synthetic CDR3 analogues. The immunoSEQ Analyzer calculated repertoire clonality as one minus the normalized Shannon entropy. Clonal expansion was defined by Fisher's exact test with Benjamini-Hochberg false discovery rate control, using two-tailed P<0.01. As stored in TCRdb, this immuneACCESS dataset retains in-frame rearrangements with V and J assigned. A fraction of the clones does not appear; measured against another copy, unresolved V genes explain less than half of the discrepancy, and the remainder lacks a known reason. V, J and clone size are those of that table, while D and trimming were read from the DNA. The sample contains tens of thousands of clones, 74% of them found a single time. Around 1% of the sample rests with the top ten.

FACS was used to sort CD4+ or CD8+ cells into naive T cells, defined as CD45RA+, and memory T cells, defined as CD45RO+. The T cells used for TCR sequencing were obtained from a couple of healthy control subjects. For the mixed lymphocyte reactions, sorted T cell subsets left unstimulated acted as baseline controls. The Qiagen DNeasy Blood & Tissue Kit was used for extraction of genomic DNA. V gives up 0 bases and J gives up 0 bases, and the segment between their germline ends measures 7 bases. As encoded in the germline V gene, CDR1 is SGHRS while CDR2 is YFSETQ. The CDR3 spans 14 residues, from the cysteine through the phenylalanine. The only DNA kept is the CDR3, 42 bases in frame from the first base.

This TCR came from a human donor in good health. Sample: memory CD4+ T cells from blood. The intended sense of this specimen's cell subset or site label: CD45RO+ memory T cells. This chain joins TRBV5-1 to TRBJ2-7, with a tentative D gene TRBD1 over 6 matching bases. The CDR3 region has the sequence CASSLGTVSYEQYF. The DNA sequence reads TGCGCCAGCAGCTTGGGGACAGTCTCCTACGAGCAGTACTTC.